The text below deals with one T cell receptor (beta chain). What it binds is unknown. The V end was cut by 5 bases, the J end by 7 bases, with 17 bases between. This CDR3 spans 15 amino acids. Germline V gene lookup returns CDR1 SGHVS and CDR2 FQNEAQ. The data belong to a study of T-cell memory formation after mild COVID-19. Overall study context: TCR clusters were largely donor specific. The study, taken as a whole, reports: CD4/CD8 balance held among clones contracting day 15 to 85, and later expanders leaned CD4+.

TCRdb reprocessed the 5' RACE reads via MiXCR and lists one record per CDR3 protein. The data show about 58,000 distinct CDR3 sequences, with 25% to 35% seen just once and roughly 43% held by the top ten. J is TRBJ1-4 and V is TRBV7-8; D unresolved. The TCR originated in a man younger than 30 who had mild COVID-19 (a few samples of this study predate the infection). Cell type and time point are not known. The sample comprised PBMCs or a T cell subset sorted from them (not recorded which). CDR3 in amino acids: CASSDGARVTEKLFF. The CDR3 DNA sequence: TGTGCCAGCAGCGATGGAGCGAGGGTGACTGAAAAACTGTTTTTT.